This TCR beta chain originates from a study of T cell responses to AZD1222 COVID-19 vaccine. Study-level information: Second-dose timings of about 4 or about 12 weeks were pooled. Study observations and caveats: No repertoire was sampled before or during the peak T cell response, only after it. The number of AZD1222 recipients seropositive at baseline was only 6 or 7.

Some clones are missing from TCRdb's copy, which holds only in-frame ones; the method was immunoSEQ multiplex PCR. The sample lists roughly 120,000 clones; around 86% were seen once. This clone was seen once. The antigen is not known. The source of this sequence is an adult in good health. The input for sequencing was peripheral blood, taken on day 0 of AZD1222 vaccination.

The CDR3 loop reads CASSESAEQYF. The CDR3 DNA reads as TGTGCCAGCAGTGAGTCAGCCGAGCAGTACTTC. The chain has TRBV2 and TRBJ2-7; D ambiguous. V lost 3 bases, J lost 6 bases, and 6 bases lay in between. The CDR3 is 11 residues long. Per germline, CDR1 SNHLY and CDR2 FYNNEI.